Listed below are T cell receptor beta chains from one sample, sequenced in a study of blood T cell repertoires in COVID-19. The data were produced by immunoSEQ multiplex PCR, yet TCRdb's version contains in-frame clones alone and is incomplete. The sample yields about 150,000 clones, over 70% seen once. Sequenced sample: peripheral blood. The receptors come from a man aged 55 to 70 with active or convalescent COVID-19. The CDR3 runs from the conserved cysteine through the conserved F or W. Each record gives: clone size, D gene, J gene, V gene, CDR3 protein, CDR3 DNA. The D gene is left open where the match is weak. Clone size is given for some rows only: seen once, a few or many times, or a class if the clone is expanded.

abundance: .; d_gene: TRBD2; j_gene: TRBJ2-3; v_gene: TRBV6-2/TRBV6-3; CDR3aa: CASSNSGRGTDTQYF; CDR3nt: TGTGCCAGCAGCAATAGCGGGAGGGGCACAGATACGCAGTATTTT
abundance: .; d_gene: .; j_gene: TRBJ1-1; v_gene: TRBV11-1; CDR3aa: CASSFGHNTEAFF; CDR3nt: TGTGCCAGCAGCTTCGGACATAACACTGAAGCTTTCTTT
abundance: .; d_gene: .; j_gene: TRBJ2-5; v_gene: TRBV5-1; CDR3aa: CASSLGQQETQYF; CDR3nt: TGCGCCAGCAGCTTGGGACAGCAAGAGACCCAGTACTTC
abundance: few; d_gene: .; j_gene: TRBJ2-3; v_gene: TRBV12-3/TRBV12-4; CDR3aa: CASSFKGADTQYF; CDR3nt: TGTGCCAGCAGTTTTAAGGGGGCAGATACGCAGTATTTT
abundance: .; d_gene: .; j_gene: TRBJ1-1; v_gene: TRBV6-5; CDR3aa: CASSYLTSGGNTEAFF; CDR3nt: TGTGCCAGCAGTTACCTAACTTCGGGAGGCAACACTGAAGCTTTCTTT
abundance: .; d_gene: TRBD1; j_gene: TRBJ1-1; v_gene: TRBV7-6; CDR3aa: CASSADRANTEAFF; CDR3nt: TGTGCCAGCAGCGCGGACAGGGCTAACACTGAAGCTTTCTTT
abundance: .; d_gene: TRBD2; j_gene: TRBJ2-3; v_gene: TRBV27; CDR3aa: CASSLSSSGGWDTQYF; CDR3nt: TGTGCCAGCAGTTTATCGTCCAGCGGGGGGTGGGATACGCAGTATTTT
abundance: .; d_gene: TRBD1; j_gene: TRBJ1-1; v_gene: TRBV20-1; CDR3aa: CSASRTGGLVNTEAFF; CDR3nt: TGCAGTGCTAGTAGGACAGGGGGCCTCGTGAACACTGAAGCTTTCTTT
abundance: once; d_gene: .; j_gene: TRBJ1-3; v_gene: TRBV3-1/TRBV3-2; CDR3aa: CASSSSGTAGNTIYF; CDR3nt: TGTGCCAGCAGCTCTTCTGGGACTGCTGGAAACACCATATATTTT
abundance: once; d_gene: .; j_gene: TRBJ2-3; v_gene: TRBV12-3/TRBV12-4; CDR3aa: CASRSGSHTQYF; CDR3nt: TGTGCCAGCAGATCAGGGTCACATACGCAGTATTTT
abundance: once; d_gene: .; j_gene: TRBJ2-7; v_gene: TRBV6-5; CDR3aa: CASNSGSTYEQYF; CDR3nt: TGTGCCAGTAACAGTGGCTCCACCTACGAGCAGTACTTC
abundance: few; d_gene: .; j_gene: TRBJ2-6; v_gene: TRBV19; CDR3aa: CASTQPGANVLTF; CDR3nt: TGTGCCAGTACACAGCCTGGGGCCAACGTCCTGACTTTC
abundance: .; d_gene: .; j_gene: TRBJ2-5; v_gene: TRBV5-1; CDR3aa: CASSSEGTPREETQYF; CDR3nt: TGCGCCAGCAGCTCAGAAGGGACACCGAGGGAAGAGACCCAGTACTTC
abundance: .; d_gene: .; j_gene: TRBJ1-2; v_gene: TRBV5-4; CDR3aa: CASSSTNNYGYTF; CDR3nt: TGTGCCAGCAGCTCGACAAACAACTATGGCTACACCTTC
abundance: .; d_gene: .; j_gene: TRBJ2-5; v_gene: TRBV21-1; CDR3aa: CASRKDRGLETQYF; CDR3nt: TGTGCCAGCAGAAAGGACAGGGGGCTTGAGACCCAGTACTTC
abundance: .; d_gene: TRBD1; j_gene: TRBJ1-2; v_gene: TRBV28; CDR3aa: CASSLDRVRGGYTF; CDR3nt: TGTGCCAGCAGTTTGGACAGGGTGCGGGGTGGCTACACCTTC
abundance: .; d_gene: TRBD1; j_gene: TRBJ2-3; v_gene: TRBV29-1; CDR3aa: CSVTRGTGAATDTQYF; CDR3nt: TGCAGCGTTACCCGCGGCACAGGGGCAGCCACAGATACGCAGTATTTT
abundance: few; d_gene: .; j_gene: TRBJ2-6; v_gene: TRBV4-2; CDR3aa: CASSGSAGANVLTF; CDR3nt: TGTGCCAGCAGCGGCAGCGCTGGGGCCAACGTCCTGACTTTC
abundance: .; d_gene: .; j_gene: TRBJ2-7; v_gene: TRBV20-1; CDR3aa: CSASLRGRVHEQYF; CDR3nt: TGCAGTGCTAGTTTGCGGGGCCGCGTCCACGAGCAGTACTTC
abundance: .; d_gene: .; j_gene: TRBJ2-1; v_gene: TRBV24-1; CDR3aa: CATSEASEQFF; CDR3nt: TGTGCCACCAGTGAGGCTTCTGAGCAGTTCTTC
abundance: .; d_gene: .; j_gene: TRBJ1-2; v_gene: TRBV10-1; CDR3aa: CASSGDLNYGYTF; CDR3nt: TGCGCCAGCAGTGGGGACTTGAACTATGGCTACACCTTC
abundance: once; d_gene: TRBD2; j_gene: TRBJ2-1; v_gene: TRBV15; CDR3aa: CATSRMTSGRYNEQFF; CDR3nt: TGTGCCACCAGCAGGATGACTAGCGGGAGGTACAATGAGCAGTTCTTC
abundance: few; d_gene: .; j_gene: TRBJ1-4; v_gene: TRBV6-5; CDR3aa: CASSSTGFYEKLFF; CDR3nt: TGTGCCAGCAGCTCCACAGGGTTTTATGAAAAACTGTTTTTT
abundance: .; d_gene: .; j_gene: TRBJ1-1; v_gene: TRBV27; CDR3aa: CASSLKPSNTEAFF; CDR3nt: TGTGCCAGCAGTTTGAAGCCGTCGAACACTGAAGCTTTCTTT
abundance: .; d_gene: TRBD2; j_gene: TRBJ2-7; v_gene: TRBV6-4; CDR3aa: CASSDSKASGRYEQYF; CDR3nt: TGTGCCAGCAGTGACTCGAAAGCCAGCGGGAGATACGAGCAGTACTTC
abundance: .; d_gene: TRBD2; j_gene: TRBJ2-3; v_gene: TRBV5-1; CDR3aa: CASSMGTSGITDTQYF; CDR3nt: TGCGCCAGCAGCATGGGGACTAGCGGGATCACAGATACGCAGTATTTT
abundance: .; d_gene: TRBD2; j_gene: TRBJ2-7; v_gene: TRBV6-1; CDR3aa: CARNKREGEQYF; CDR3nt: TGTGCCAGAAACAAGCGGGAGGGTGAGCAGTACTTC
abundance: .; d_gene: .; j_gene: TRBJ2-3; v_gene: TRBV19; CDR3aa: CASSLRLAGSTDTQYF; CDR3nt: TGTGCCAGTAGTCTGAGACTGGCGGGGAGCACAGATACGCAGTATTTT
abundance: .; d_gene: .; j_gene: TRBJ2-5; v_gene: TRBV28; CDR3aa: CASSLIGDGIETQYF; CDR3nt: TGTGCCAGCAGTTTAATAGGGGATGGTATCGAGACCCAGTACTTC
abundance: .; d_gene: .; j_gene: TRBJ1-1; v_gene: TRBV2; CDR3aa: CASSQTGFWTEAFF; CDR3nt: TGTGCCAGCAGCCAAACAGGGTTTTGGACTGAAGCTTTCTTT
abundance: .; d_gene: .; j_gene: TRBJ2-3; v_gene: TRBV12-3/TRBV12-4; CDR3aa: CASSLNTGDTQYF; CDR3nt: TGTGCCAGCAGTTTAAATACTGGAGATACGCAGTATTTT
abundance: once; d_gene: TRBD1; j_gene: TRBJ2-2; v_gene: TRBV11-1; CDR3aa: CASSLAAGGARGTGELFF; CDR3nt: TGTGCCAGCAGCTTAGCGGCAGGGGGCGCGAGGGGGACCGGGGAGCTGTTTTTT
abundance: .; d_gene: .; j_gene: TRBJ2-5; v_gene: TRBV3-1/TRBV3-2; CDR3aa: CASSQDPTAQETQYF; CDR3nt: TGTGCCAGCAGCCAAGACCCGACAGCCCAAGAGACCCAGTACTTC
abundance: .; d_gene: TRBD1; j_gene: TRBJ2-7; v_gene: TRBV7-8; CDR3aa: CASSIDRGTNEQYF; CDR3nt: TGTGCCAGCAGCATCGACAGGGGGACTAACGAGCAGTACTTC
abundance: .; d_gene: .; j_gene: TRBJ2-2; v_gene: TRBV6-5; CDR3aa: CASSYLRAGEPGELFF; CDR3nt: TGTGCCAGCAGTTACCTGCGGGCAGGGGAACCCGGGGAGCTGTTTTTT
abundance: .; d_gene: .; j_gene: TRBJ1-1; v_gene: TRBV6-5; CDR3aa: CASKEGRNTEAFF; CDR3nt: TGTGCCAGCAAGGAGGGGCGGAACACTGAAGCTTTCTTT
abundance: .; d_gene: TRBD1; j_gene: TRBJ1-2; v_gene: TRBV28; CDR3aa: CASRGQGGSYGYTF; CDR3nt: TGTGCCAGCAGGGGACAGGGGGGGAGTTATGGCTACACCTTC
abundance: .; d_gene: .; j_gene: TRBJ1-2; v_gene: TRBV4-1; CDR3aa: CASSQDNEGYYGYTF; CDR3nt: TGCGCCAGCAGCCAAGATAATGAGGGTTACTATGGCTACACCTTC
abundance: .; d_gene: .; j_gene: TRBJ1-3; v_gene: TRBV5-1; CDR3aa: CASSLVGAGNTIYF; CDR3nt: TGCGCCAGCAGCTTGGTTGGAGCTGGAAACACCATATATTTT
abundance: .; d_gene: TRBD1; j_gene: TRBJ2-3; v_gene: TRBV6-5; CDR3aa: CASSWTGRIADTQYF; CDR3nt: TGTGCCAGCAGCTGGACAGGGAGGATCGCAGATACGCAGTATTTT
abundance: .; d_gene: TRBD2; j_gene: TRBJ2-5; v_gene: TRBV11-2; CDR3aa: CASSLELAGVETQYF; CDR3nt: TGTGCCAGCAGCTTAGAGCTAGCGGGAGTGGAGACCCAGTACTTC
abundance: .; d_gene: .; j_gene: TRBJ2-7; v_gene: TRBV7-2; CDR3aa: CASSLASDYYYEQYF; CDR3nt: TGTGCCAGCAGCTTAGCATCGGACTACTACTACGAGCAGTACTTC
abundance: .; d_gene: .; j_gene: TRBJ1-2; v_gene: TRBV7-9; CDR3aa: CASSLFDYGYTF; CDR3nt: TGTGCCAGCAGCTTATTCGACTATGGCTACACCTTC
abundance: .; d_gene: TRBD1; j_gene: TRBJ2-2; v_gene: TRBV6-5; CDR3aa: CASRLQGATGELFF; CDR3nt: TGTGCCAGCAGATTACAGGGGGCGACCGGGGAGCTGTTTTTT
abundance: once; d_gene: TRBD1; j_gene: TRBJ2-5; v_gene: TRBV7-9; CDR3aa: CASSDGQGAQETQYF; CDR3nt: TGTGCCAGCAGCGACGGACAGGGTGCCCAAGAGACCCAGTACTTC
abundance: few; d_gene: .; j_gene: TRBJ2-7; v_gene: TRBV6-2/TRBV6-3; CDR3aa: CASSPGDYEQYF; CDR3nt: TGTGCCAGCAGCCCAGGGGACTACGAGCAGTACTTC
abundance: .; d_gene: .; j_gene: TRBJ1-6; v_gene: TRBV12-3/TRBV12-4; CDR3aa: CASQQAISAPLHF; CDR3nt: TGTGCCAGTCAACAGGCCATATCAGCACCCCTCCACTTT
abundance: few; d_gene: TRBD1; j_gene: TRBJ2-1; v_gene: TRBV7-3; CDR3aa: CASSVTGVNEQFF; CDR3nt: TGTGCCAGCAGCGTGACAGGGGTCAATGAGCAGTTCTTC
abundance: .; d_gene: .; j_gene: TRBJ1-2; v_gene: TRBV6-5; CDR3aa: CASRTVLRGNYGYTF; CDR3nt: TGTGCCAGCAGAACTGTTCTGCGGGGTAACTATGGCTACACCTTC
abundance: .; d_gene: .; j_gene: TRBJ2-7; v_gene: TRBV7-9; CDR3aa: CASSLTGVGAAEQYF; CDR3nt: TGTGCCAGCAGCTTAACGGGGGTGGGAGCGGCCGAGCAGTACTTC
abundance: once; d_gene: TRBD1; j_gene: TRBJ1-2; v_gene: TRBV9; CDR3aa: CASSVAVTGGAGYGYTF; CDR3nt: TGTGCCAGCAGCGTAGCTGTTACAGGGGGCGCCGGCTATGGCTACACCTTC
abundance: .; d_gene: .; j_gene: TRBJ2-7; v_gene: TRBV15; CDR3aa: CATSRDLEGAYEQYF; CDR3nt: TGTGCCACCAGCAGAGATCTAGAGGGGGCCTACGAGCAGTACTTC
abundance: .; d_gene: TRBD1; j_gene: TRBJ2-3; v_gene: TRBV9; CDR3aa: CASSAGQGATSYTQYF; CDR3nt: TGTGCCAGCAGCGCGGGACAGGGAGCAACCTCCTATACGCAGTATTTT